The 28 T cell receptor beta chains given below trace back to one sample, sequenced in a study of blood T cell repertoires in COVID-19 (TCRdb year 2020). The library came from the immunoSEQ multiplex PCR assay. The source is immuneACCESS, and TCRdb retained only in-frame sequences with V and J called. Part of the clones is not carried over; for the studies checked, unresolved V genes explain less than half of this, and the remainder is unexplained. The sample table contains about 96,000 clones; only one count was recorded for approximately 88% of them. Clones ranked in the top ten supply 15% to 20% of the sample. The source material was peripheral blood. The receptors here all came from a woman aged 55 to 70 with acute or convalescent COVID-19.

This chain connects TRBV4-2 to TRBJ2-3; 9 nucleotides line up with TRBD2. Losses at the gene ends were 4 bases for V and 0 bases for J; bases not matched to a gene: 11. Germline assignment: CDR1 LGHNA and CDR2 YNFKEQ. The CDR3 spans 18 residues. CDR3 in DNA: TGTGCCAGCAGCCCCTTCTCCCTAGCGGGGTATAGCACAGATACGCAGTATTTT. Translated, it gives CASSPFSLAGYSTDTQYF.

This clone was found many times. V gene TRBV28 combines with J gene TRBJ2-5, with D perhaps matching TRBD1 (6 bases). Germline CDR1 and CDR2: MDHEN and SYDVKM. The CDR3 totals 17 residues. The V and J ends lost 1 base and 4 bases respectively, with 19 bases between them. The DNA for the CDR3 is TGTGCCAGCAGTTTATTTGGCCAGGGGAACATTGGAGAGACCCAGTACTTC. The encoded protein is CASSLFGQGNIGETQYF.

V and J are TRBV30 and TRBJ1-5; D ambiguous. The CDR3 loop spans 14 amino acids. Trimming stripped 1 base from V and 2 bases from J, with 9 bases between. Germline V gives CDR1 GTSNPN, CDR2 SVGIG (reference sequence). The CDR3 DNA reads TGTGCCTGGAGTGGCGACTTACGCAATCAGCCCCAGCATTTT. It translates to CAWSGDLRNQPQHF.

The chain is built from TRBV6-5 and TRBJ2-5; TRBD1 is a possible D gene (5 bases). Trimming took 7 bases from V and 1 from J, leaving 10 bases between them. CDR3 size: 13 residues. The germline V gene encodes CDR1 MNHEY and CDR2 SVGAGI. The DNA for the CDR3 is TGTGCCAGCAAGGGGCCAGCCCAAGAGACCCAGTACTTC. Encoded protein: CASKGPAQETQYF.

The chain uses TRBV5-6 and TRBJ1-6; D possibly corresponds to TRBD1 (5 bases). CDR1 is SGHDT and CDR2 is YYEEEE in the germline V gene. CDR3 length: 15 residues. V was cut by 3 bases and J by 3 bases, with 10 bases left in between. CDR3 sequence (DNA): TGTGCCAGCAGCTCGCAGGGAATCTATAATTCACCCCTCCACTTT. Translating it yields CASSSQGIYNSPLHF. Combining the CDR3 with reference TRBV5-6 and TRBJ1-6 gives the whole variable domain DAGVTQSPTHLIKTRGQQVTLRCSPKSGHDTVSWYQQALGQGPQFIFQYYEEEERQRGNFPDRFSGHQFPNYSSELNVNALLLGDSALYLCASSSQGIYNSPLHFGNGTRLTVT.

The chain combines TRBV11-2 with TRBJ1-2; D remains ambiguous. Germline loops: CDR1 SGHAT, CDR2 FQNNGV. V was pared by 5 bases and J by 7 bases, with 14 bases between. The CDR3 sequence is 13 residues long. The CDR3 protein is CASSLSPRGGYTF. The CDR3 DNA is TGTGCCAGCAGCCTGTCCCCTAGAGGTGGCTACACCTTC.

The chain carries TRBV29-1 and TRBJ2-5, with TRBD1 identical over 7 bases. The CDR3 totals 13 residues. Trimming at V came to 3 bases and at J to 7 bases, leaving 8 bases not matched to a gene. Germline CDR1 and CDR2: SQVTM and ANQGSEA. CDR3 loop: CSVEFRGRGTQYF. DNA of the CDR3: TGCAGCGTTGAGTTTAGGGGGCGCGGGACCCAGTACTTC.

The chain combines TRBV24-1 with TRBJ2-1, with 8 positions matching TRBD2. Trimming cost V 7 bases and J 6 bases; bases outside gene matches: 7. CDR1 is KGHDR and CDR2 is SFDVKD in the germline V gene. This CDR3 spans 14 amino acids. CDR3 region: CATRPGGISNEQFF. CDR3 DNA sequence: TGTGCCACCAGGCCGGGGGGGATCTCCAATGAGCAGTTCTTC.

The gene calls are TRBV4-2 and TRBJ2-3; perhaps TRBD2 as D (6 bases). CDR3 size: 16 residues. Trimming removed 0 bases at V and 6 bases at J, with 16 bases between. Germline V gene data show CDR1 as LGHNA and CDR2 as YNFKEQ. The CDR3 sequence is CASSQEATRGADTQYF. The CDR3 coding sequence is TGTGCCAGCAGCCAAGAAGCGACGCGGGGAGCCGATACGCAGTATTTT.

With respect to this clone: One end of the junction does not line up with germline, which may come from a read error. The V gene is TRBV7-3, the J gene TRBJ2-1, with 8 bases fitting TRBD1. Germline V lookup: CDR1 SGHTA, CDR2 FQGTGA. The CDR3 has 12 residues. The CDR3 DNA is TGTGCCAGCAGCCACCCCGGGACAGGATTGGTCTTC. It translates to CASSHPGTGLVF.

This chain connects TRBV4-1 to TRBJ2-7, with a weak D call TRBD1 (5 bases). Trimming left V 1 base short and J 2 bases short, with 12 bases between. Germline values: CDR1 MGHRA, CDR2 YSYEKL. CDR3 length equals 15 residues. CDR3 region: CASSQGGGRAYEQYF. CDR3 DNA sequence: TGCGCCAGCAGCCAAGGGGGCGGACGAGCCTACGAGCAGTACTTC.

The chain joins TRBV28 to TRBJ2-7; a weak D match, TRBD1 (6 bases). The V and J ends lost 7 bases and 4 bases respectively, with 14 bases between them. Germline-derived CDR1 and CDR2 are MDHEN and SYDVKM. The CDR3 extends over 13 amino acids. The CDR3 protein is CASTGTLTYEQYF. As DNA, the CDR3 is TGTGCCAGCACAGGGACACTGACTTACGAGCAGTACTTC. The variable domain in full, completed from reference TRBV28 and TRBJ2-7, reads DVKVTQSSRYLVKRTGEKVFLECVQDMDHENMFWYRQDPGLGLRLIYFSYDVKMKEKGDIPEGYSVSREKKERFSLILESASTNQTSMYLCASTGTLTYEQYFGPGTRLTVT.

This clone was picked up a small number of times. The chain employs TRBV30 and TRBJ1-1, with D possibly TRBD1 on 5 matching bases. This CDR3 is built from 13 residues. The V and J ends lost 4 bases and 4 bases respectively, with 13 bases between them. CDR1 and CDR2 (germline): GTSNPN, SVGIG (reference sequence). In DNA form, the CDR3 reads TGTGCCTGGACCCGGGGGGGTCTCACTGAAGCTTTCTTT. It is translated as CAWTRGGLTEAFF.

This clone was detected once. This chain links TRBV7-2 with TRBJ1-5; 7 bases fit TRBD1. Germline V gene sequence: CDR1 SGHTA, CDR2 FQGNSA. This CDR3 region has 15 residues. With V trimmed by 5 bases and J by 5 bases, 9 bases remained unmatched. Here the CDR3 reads CASSAKRDSHQPQHF. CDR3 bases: TGTGCCAGCAGCGCAAAACGGGACAGTCATCAGCCCCAGCATTTT. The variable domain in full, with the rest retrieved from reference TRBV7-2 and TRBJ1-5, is GAGVSQSPSNKVTEKGKDVELRCDPISGHTALYWYRQSLGQGLEFLIYFQGNSAPDKSGLPSDRFSAERTGGSVSTLTIQRTQQEDSAVYLCASSAKRDSHQPQHFGDGTRLSIL.

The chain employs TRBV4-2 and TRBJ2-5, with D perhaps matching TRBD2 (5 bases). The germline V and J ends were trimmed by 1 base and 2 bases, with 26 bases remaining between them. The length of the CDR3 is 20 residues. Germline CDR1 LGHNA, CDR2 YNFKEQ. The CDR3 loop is CASSQGFWVSGGGGQETQYF. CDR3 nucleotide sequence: TGTGCCAGCAGCCAAGGGTTTTGGGTCTCTGGCGGAGGTGGGCAAGAGACCCAGTACTTC.

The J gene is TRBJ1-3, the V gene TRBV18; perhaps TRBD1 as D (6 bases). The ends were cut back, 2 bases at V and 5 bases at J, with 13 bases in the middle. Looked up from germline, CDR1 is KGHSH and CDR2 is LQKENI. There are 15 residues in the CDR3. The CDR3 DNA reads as TGTGCCAGCTCACCAATGTGGGGGCCACGAAACACCATATATTTT. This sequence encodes CASSPMWGPRNTIYF.

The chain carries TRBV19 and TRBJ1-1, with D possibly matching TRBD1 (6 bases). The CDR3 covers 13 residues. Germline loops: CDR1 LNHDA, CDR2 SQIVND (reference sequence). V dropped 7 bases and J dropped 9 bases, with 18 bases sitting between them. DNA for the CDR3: TGTGCCAGTACTGGACAAGGGGGACCCAAAGCTTTCTTT. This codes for CASTGQGGPKAFF.

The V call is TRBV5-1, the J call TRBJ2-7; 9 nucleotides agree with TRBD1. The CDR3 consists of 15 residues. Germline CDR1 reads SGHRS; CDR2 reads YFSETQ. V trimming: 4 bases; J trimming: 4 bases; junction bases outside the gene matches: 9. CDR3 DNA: TGCGCCAGCAGCAAAACCGGGACAGGGACTTACGAGCAGTACTTC. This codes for CASSKTGTGTYEQYF.

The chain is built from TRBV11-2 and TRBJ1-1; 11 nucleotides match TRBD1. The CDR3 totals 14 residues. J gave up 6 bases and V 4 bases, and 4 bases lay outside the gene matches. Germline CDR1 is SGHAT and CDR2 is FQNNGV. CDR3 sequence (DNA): TGTGCCAGCAGCTCGGACAGGGGGCTGGCTGAAGCTTTCTTT. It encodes CASSSDRGLAEAFF.

The CDR3 DNA follows: TGTGCCAGCAGTTCCGACAGGGGCGGCAATCAGCCCCAGCATTTT. It yields the protein CASSSDRGGNQPQHF. The rearrangement joins TRBV6-5 to TRBJ1-5, with TRBD1 matching over 8 bases. The CDR3 has 15 amino acids. Germline values: CDR1 MNHEY, CDR2 SVGAGI. Trimming at V came to 4 bases and at J to 2 bases, leaving 4 bases not matched to a gene.

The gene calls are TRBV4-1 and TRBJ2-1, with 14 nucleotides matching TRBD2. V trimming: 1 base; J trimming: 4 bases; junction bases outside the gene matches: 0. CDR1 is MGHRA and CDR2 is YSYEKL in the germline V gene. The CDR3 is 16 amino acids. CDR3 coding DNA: TGCGCCAGCAGCCAAGGGACTAGCGGGGGGTACAATGAGCAGTTCTTC. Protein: CASSQGTSGGYNEQFF.

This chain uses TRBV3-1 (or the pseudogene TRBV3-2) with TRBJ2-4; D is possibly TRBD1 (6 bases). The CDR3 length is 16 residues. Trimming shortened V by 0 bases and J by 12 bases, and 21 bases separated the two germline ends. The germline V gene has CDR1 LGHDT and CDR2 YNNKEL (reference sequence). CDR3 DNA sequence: TGTGCCAGCAGCCAAGATTTCCCACAGGGAAGAAAACATCAGTACTTC. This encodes CASSQDFPQGRKHQYF.

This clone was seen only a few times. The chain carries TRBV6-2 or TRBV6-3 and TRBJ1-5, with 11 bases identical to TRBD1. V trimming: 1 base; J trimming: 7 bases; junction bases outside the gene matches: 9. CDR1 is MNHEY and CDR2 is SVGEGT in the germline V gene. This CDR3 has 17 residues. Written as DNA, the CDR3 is TGTGCCAGCAGTTACTATCACCGGGACAGGGGGTTACAGCCCCAGCATTTT. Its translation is CASSYYHRDRGLQPQHF.

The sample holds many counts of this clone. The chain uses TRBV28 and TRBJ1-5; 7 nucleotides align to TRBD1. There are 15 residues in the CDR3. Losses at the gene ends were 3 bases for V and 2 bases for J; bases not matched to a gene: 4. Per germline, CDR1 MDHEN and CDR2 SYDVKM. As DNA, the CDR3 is TGTGCCAGCAGTTTGCGACAGGGAGGCAATCAGCCCCAGCATTTT. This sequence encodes CASSLRQGGNQPQHF.

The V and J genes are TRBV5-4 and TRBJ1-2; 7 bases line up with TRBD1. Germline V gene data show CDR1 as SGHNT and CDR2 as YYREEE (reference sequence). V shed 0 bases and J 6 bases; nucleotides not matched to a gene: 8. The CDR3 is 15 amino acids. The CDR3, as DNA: TGTGCCAGCAGCTTGGTGGTAGGGGGCGGTCATGGCTACACCTTC. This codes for CASSLVVGGGHGYTF.

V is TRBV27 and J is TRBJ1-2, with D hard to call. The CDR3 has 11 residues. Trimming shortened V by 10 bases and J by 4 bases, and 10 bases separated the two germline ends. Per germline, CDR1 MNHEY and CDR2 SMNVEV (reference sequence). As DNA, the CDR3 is TGTGCCACTCCAAACTCCTATGGCTACACCTTC. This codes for CATPNSYGYTF.

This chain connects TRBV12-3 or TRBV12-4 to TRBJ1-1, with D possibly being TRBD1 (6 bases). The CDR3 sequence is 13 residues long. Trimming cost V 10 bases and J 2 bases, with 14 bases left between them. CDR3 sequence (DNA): TGTGCCACCCAGACAGGAGTTAACACTGAAGCTTTCTTT. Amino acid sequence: CATQTGVNTEAFF.

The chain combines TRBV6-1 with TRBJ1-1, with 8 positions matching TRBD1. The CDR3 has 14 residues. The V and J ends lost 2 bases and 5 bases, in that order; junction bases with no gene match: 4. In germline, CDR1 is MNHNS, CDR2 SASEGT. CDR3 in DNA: TGTGCCAGCAGTGAATCAGGGGGCACTACTGAAGCTTTCTTT. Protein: CASSESGGTTEAFF.